One and the same sample provided the 7 T cell receptor beta chains below, sequenced in a study of shared clonotypes between healthy human individuals. The data were produced by immunoSEQ multiplex PCR, yet TCRdb's version contains in-frame clones alone and is incomplete. The sample yields 470,000 or so clones, 81% seen once. Specimen: PBMCs. The receptors originated from a woman aged 40 to 49 in good health. Some clones in this sample may be carry-over from other donors' samples.

The rearrangement links TRBV6-1 to TRBJ1-4; D is unresolved. The germline CDR1 and CDR2 sequences are MNHNS and SASEGT. The germline V and J ends were trimmed by 6 bases and 0 bases, with 11 bases remaining between them. This CDR3 contains 15 residues. The DNA of the CDR3 is TGTGCCAGCAGGAACTTACCATCAACTAATGAAAAACTGTTTTTT. Its translation is CASRNLPSTNEKLFF.

Only one count was recorded for this clone. The chain recombines TRBV7-2 with TRBJ1-2; 9 bases agree with TRBD1. Germline V gene sequence: CDR1 SGHTA, CDR2 FQGNSA. The CDR3 sequence is 15 residues long. J was trimmed by 7 bases and V by 4 bases; bases with no gene match: 10. CDR3 DNA: TGTGCCAGCAGCTCTAACCGGGACAGGGCCTCTGGCTACACCTTC. Amino acid sequence: CASSSNRDRASGYTF. The whole variable domain, remainder taken from reference TRBV7-2 and TRBJ1-2, is GAGVSQSPSNKVTEKGKDVELRCDPISGHTALYWYRQSLGQGLEFLIYFQGNSAPDKSGLPSDRFSAERTGGSVSTLTIQRTQQEDSAVYLCASSSNRDRASGYTFGSGTRLTVV.

This clone was seen repeatedly, ten times or more. The same CDR3 also results from other DNA sequences found in this sample. V and J are TRBV7-8 and TRBJ1-5; perhaps TRBD1 as D (5 bases). V was pared by 1 base and J by 9 bases, with 10 bases between. CDR3 length equals 13 residues. Per the germline V gene, CDR1 is SGHVS and CDR2 is FQNEAQ. CDR3 sequence: CASSLEEGAPQHF. CDR3 coding DNA: TGTGCCAGCAGCTTAGAAGAAGGGGCGCCCCAGCATTTT.

This clone was seen a few times. This likely stems from a read error, as it lies one base from a far larger clone. The V and J genes are TRBV11-2 and TRBJ1-2; D gene ambiguous. The V end lost 0 bases, the J end lost 7 bases, and 12 bases lay between the germline ends. Looked up from germline, CDR1 is SGHAT and CDR2 is FQNNGV. The CDR3 consists of 14 residues. Here the CDR3 DNA reads TGTGCCAGCAGCTTAGATCGGAGGGTTCGTGGCTACACCTTC. It is translated as CASSLDRRVRGYTF.

Comments on this clone: This probably arose from a read error, given a far larger clone one base away. The CDR3 DNA reads as TGTGCCAGCAGCCCCTACAGGTCTAACACCTGGGAGCTGTTTTTT. Protein product: CASSPYRSNTWELFF. V and J are TRBV7-3 and TRBJ2-2, with TRBD1 as a possible D gene (5 bases). The CDR3 loop spans 15 amino acids. Germline assignment: CDR1 SGHTA and CDR2 FQGTGA.

The V call is TRBV13, the J call TRBJ2-5; tentatively, D is TRBD2 (5 bases). CDR3 length: 15 residues. Trimming stripped 5 bases from V and 5 bases from J, with 18 bases between. Germline-derived CDR1 and CDR2 are PRHDT and FYEKMQ (reference sequence). DNA for the CDR3: TGTGCCAGCAGCCCATGGACGTCTAGAGGGGAGACCCAGTACTTC. Translating gives CASSPWTSRGETQYF.

The chain couples TRBV27 to TRBJ2-7; D is perhaps TRBD1 (5 bases). V was cut by 1 base and J by 7 bases, with 14 bases left in between. This CDR3 has 14 residues. Germline V CDR1 and CDR2: MNHEY, SMNVEV (reference sequence). The CDR3: CASSLLGARREQYF. The CDR3, as DNA: TGTGCCAGCAGTTTATTAGGGGCCCGAAGGGAGCAGTACTTC.